The source of this TCR beta chain is a study of Ad26.COV2.S vaccination and SARS-CoV-2 variants. Study-level information: Enrollment placed the donor in the COV1001 Ad26.COV2.S trial arm. The study gave Ad26.COV2.S intramuscularly, once or twice 56 days apart.

Produced via immunoSEQ multiplex PCR; TCRdb's table is partial and in-frame only. The sample yields some 480,000 clones, about 83% seen once. Study-wide results and caveats: Those who received vaccine or placebo ended up with similar non-spike TCR breadth.

Worth noting for this clone: The target antigen is unknown.

Germline CDR1 SGHRS, CDR2 YFSETQ. The CDR3 contains 16 residues. Between the trimmed V and J ends, which lost 4 bases and 0 bases, there was a span of 11 bases. Treatment here: roughly 20 received Ad26.COV2.S at low or high dose, single or two shots; 5 received placebo; per-sample allocation not given. Sampling happened 63 days after the first vaccine or placebo injection. Recruitment in Boston yielded a donor of adult age, 18-55 years. This clonotype originated in a person aged 18 to 65 who received the Ad26.COV2.S COVID-19 vaccine or a placebo. The J gene is TRBJ2-6, the V gene TRBV5-1; D is undetermined. The sequences come from peripheral blood, collected in a trial of Ad26.COV2.S vaccine versus placebo. The CDR3 sequence: CASSPQPNSGANVLTF. Written as DNA, the CDR3 is TGCGCCAGCAGCCCCCAGCCGAACTCTGGGGCCAACGTCCTGACTTTC. The full variable domain, its missing parts supplied by reference TRBV5-1 and TRBJ2-6, is KAGVTQTPRYLIKTRGQQVTLSCSPISGHRSVSWYQQTPGQGLQFLFEYFSETQRNKGNFPGRFSGRQFSNSRSEMNVSTLELGDSALYLCASSPQPNSGANVLTFGAGSRLTVL.